The 9 T cell receptor beta chains given below trace back to one sample, sequenced in a study of PD-L1 blockade in urothelial cancer. The time point here: peripheral blood 6 weeks after treatment start. Assay: immunoSEQ multiplex PCR; the TCRdb copy retains only in-frame clones and omits some. The sample lists approximately 110,000 clones; less than 95% were seen once. Sequencing used PBMCs, obtained around atezolizumab (anti-PD-L1) treatment. The receptors stem from a man in his 60s with urothelial cancer.

The rearrangement links TRBV29-1 to TRBJ2-7; 8 bases match TRBD2. With V trimmed by 6 bases and J by 6 bases, 13 bases remained unmatched. The CDR3 is made up of 14 amino acids. Germline V gives CDR1 SQVTM, CDR2 ANQGSEA. CDR3 loop: CSVQSGSLFAEQYF. The CDR3 region has the DNA TGCAGCGTCCAGAGCGGGAGTCTCTTCGCCGAGCAGTACTTC.

V usage is TRBV28 and J usage is TRBJ1-5, with 7 bases aligning to TRBD1. This CDR3 is 13 amino acids long. The V gene's germline CDR1 is MDHEN and CDR2 SYDVKM. Trimming took 5 bases from V and 5 from J; bases not matched to a gene: 3. The CDR3 loop is CASSPDRDQPQHF. DNA for the CDR3: TGTGCCAGCAGTCCCGACAGGGATCAGCCCCAGCATTTT.

The chain couples TRBV10-1 to TRBJ2-2, with a possible D match to TRBD2 (5 bases). Germline V gene data show CDR1 as WNHNN and CDR2 as SYGVQD (reference sequence). The CDR3 sequence is 15 residues long. V was shortened by 6 bases and J by 6 bases, with 17 bases between the two germline ends. DNA for the CDR3: TGCGCCAGCAGCCCCCGGGTGGGAGTTTCCGGGGAGCTGTTTTTT. This sequence encodes CASSPRVGVSGELFF.

The gene calls are TRBV13 and TRBJ1-2, with 7 positions matching TRBD1. J gave up 4 bases and V 8 bases, and 10 bases lay outside the gene matches. The germline gives CDR1 PRHDT, CDR2 FYEKMQ (reference sequence). CDR3 size: 14 residues. DNA of the CDR3: TGTGCCAGCGGAAACAGGGGTTCGGGCTATGGCTACACCTTC. Residues: CASGNRGSGYGYTF.

This clone was picked up one time. The J gene is TRBJ2-2, the V gene TRBV5-5; maybe TRBD2 (5 bases). With 6 bases removed from V and 4 bases from J, the gap between germline ends came to 16 bases. The CDR3 spans 15 residues. Germline lookup yields CDR1 SGHKS and CDR2 YYEKEE (reference sequence). The DNA for the CDR3 is TGTGCCAGCAACCCTGACGGGGTAGGCACCGGGGAGCTGTTTTTT. Translation: CASNPDGVGTGELFF.

The rearrangement joins TRBV9 to TRBJ1-3; D possibly corresponds to TRBD1 (5 bases). V was cut by 3 bases and J by 3 bases, with 19 bases left in between. Germline V gene sequence: CDR1 SGDLS, CDR2 YYNGEE. The length of the CDR3 is 17 residues. CDR3 loop: CASSARVDRNDGNTIYF. The CDR3 DNA reads TGTGCCAGCAGCGCTAGGGTCGACAGAAACGATGGAAACACCATATATTTT. The entire variable domain, with the rest obtained from reference TRBV9 and TRBJ1-3, is as follows: DSGVTQTPKHLITATGQRVTLRCSPRSGDLSVYWYQQSLDQGLQFLIQYYNGEERAKGNILERFSAQQFPDLHSELNLSSLELGDSALYFCASSARVDRNDGNTIYFGEGSWLTVV.

In this sample, this clone turned up once. The chain carries TRBV2 and TRBJ2-7, with 8 nucleotides matching TRBD1. The V segment lost 6 bases and the J segment 3 bases; nucleotides outside the gene matches: 7. The CDR3 consists of 14 residues. Germline V CDR1 and CDR2: SNHLY, FYNNEI. CDR3 residues: CASRGDRSLYEQYF. CDR3 coding DNA: TGTGCCAGCAGGGGGGACAGGAGTCTCTACGAGCAGTACTTC.

The chain recombines TRBV7-9 with TRBJ2-7; weak D call: TRBD2 (6 bases). CDR1 is SEHNR, CDR2 FQNEAQ, per germline (reference sequence). CDR3 length: 16 amino acids. V dropped 1 base and J dropped 4 bases, with 17 bases sitting between them. In DNA form, the CDR3 reads TGTGCCAGCAGCTTAGACGGGCAGGGAGGTTCATACGAGCAGTACTTC. It specifies CASSLDGQGGSYEQYF.

The chain recombines TRBV30 with TRBJ1-5; D is undetermined. CDR1 is GTSNPN, CDR2 SVGIG, per germline (reference sequence). V lost 2 bases and J lost 1, with 15 bases in between. The CDR3 loop spans 16 amino acids. The CDR3 DNA follows: TGTGCCTGGAGTACAACCCCCGGCGGGAGCAATCAGCCCCAGCATTTT. Protein product: CAWSTTPGGSNQPQHF.